This entry is about one T cell receptor beta chain. This clone was seen a single time. Its recognized antigen is unknown. No base quality values were provided; no much bigger clone lies one nucleotide off. The sample belongs to a study of T cell responses to AZD1222 COVID-19 vaccine (dated by TCRdb to the early 2020s). About the study as a whole: TCR sequencing was performed for more than 230 trial participants, of whom about 200 were given two doses of AZD1222 and approximately 25 were given two doses of MenACWY control vaccine. Trial participants were enrolled by age into 18-55, 56-69 and 70-plus year subgroups, with around 140, 26 and 57 TCR-sequenced participants respectively. Points the paper makes about the study in general: Most participants were white British and females outnumbered males, and the authors suggested that clonal diversity may have been underestimated. Vaccine-associated CD4 TCRs spanned the whole spike protein, with dominant responses in regions 160-218 and 743-854. Reportedly, close to half of the unique spike-specific TCRs recognized epitopes lying outside the regions that are mutated in the B.1.351 and B.1.1.7 variants. The 56-69-year group was small, and its depth increase did not reach significance, likely because of low power. Conclusions about previously exposed vaccinees are limited because only 6 or 7 AZD1222 recipients were SARS-CoV-2 seropositive at baseline. Spike-specific TCR breadth and depth rose significantly after two AZD1222 doses compared with day 0 and with MenACWY recipients. No day 14 peak-response samples were available, so repertoires were characterized only after the peak T cell response.

Interpreted using the paper, the time point label stands for: about 28 days (+/-7) after the second vaccine dose. Because spike-specific TCR depth and breadth did not differ between the two schedules, AZD1222 recipients who got a second dose at roughly 4 weeks were pooled with those who got a second dose at roughly 12 weeks. The vaccinee samples were drawn from two UK trials, COV001 and COV002, one of which was a single-blind randomized controlled phase 2/3 trial testing AZD1222 (ChAdOx1 nCoV-19) in healthy adults. Trial participant PBMC samples were collected at day 0 and day 28 after the second dose for TCRbeta chain sequencing. The CDR3 regions of human TCRbeta chains were analyzed by immunosequencing. Turning to the authors' computational methods: TCRs in the repertoires were compared against a reference library of SARS-CoV-2-specific TCRs that had been generated with the MIRA antigen-specificity platform. Breadth was defined as the fraction of unique TCRs that were SARS-CoV-2-associated. Depth was defined as the fraction of total T cells that were SARS-CoV-2-associated. Using the MIRA data, every spike-specific TCR was mapped to the spike region that the TCR reacted to and assigned to either a CD4 or a CD8 class. Log10-transformed breadth and depth values were compared by one-way ANOVA with Sidak's multiple comparisons tests. TCRdb holds this immuneACCESS table with in-frame rearrangements only. Some clones are missing; in checked studies, unresolved V genes explain under half, and the rest has no known cause. Clone size and V and J calls were adopted from that table, with D and trimming inferred from the DNA. Within this sample are about 150,000 clones, with about 91% of them counted one time only. In total, the top ten clones hold approximately 3.9% of the sample.

The CDR3 spans 13 residues, from the cysteine through the phenylalanine. Only the CDR3 region is kept as DNA, spanning 39 bases read in frame from base 1. CDR1 and CDR2 are drawn from the germline V gene (reference sequence): SGHNT, YYREEE. V is shortened by 0 bases, J by 7 bases, and the region joining them spans 11 bases. The material sequenced was peripheral blood, taken 28 days after the second AZD1222 dose. The receptor chain draws on TRBV5-4 and TRBJ2-7, with the D gene not confidently named. The TCR was taken from an adult who received the AZD1222 COVID-19 vaccine. The CDR3 region: CASSLDPGREQYF. The DNA is TGTGCCAGCAGCTTGGATCCCGGCCGGGAGCAGTACTTC.